This TCR beta chain was recorded in a study of blood T cell repertoires in COVID-19. Study information: There were acute and convalescent COVID-19 samples, and they came from the United States, Italy and Spain. Sources were T cells, B-cell-depleted T cells, or PBMCs; the material itself was cDNA or gDNA.

Profiling relied on immunoSEQ multiplex PCR, and the TCRdb table lists in-frame clones only, not all of them. The data hold over 150,000 clones, with approximately 82% observed a single time. Trimming pared 5 bases from V and 7 bases from J, leaving 14 bases between. Germline CDR1 SGHAT, CDR2 FQNNGV. CDR3 length equals 14 residues. Sequencing was carried out using peripheral blood. This rearrangement joins TRBV11-2 to TRBJ2-2; D unclear. The clonotype comes from a human donor in a cohort sampled during active COVID-19. The DNA of the CDR3 is TGTGCCAGCAGCCCCCCCCAGTTTGGCGGGGAGCTGTTTTTT. Translating gives CASSPPQFGGELFF.